The 25 T cell receptor beta chains in this list originate from one sample, sequenced in a study of patients and donors after allogeneic stem cell transplantation. TCRdb redid the calling of the RT-PCR reads with MiXCR, one entry per CDR3 protein. In the table there are around 70,000 distinct CDR3 sequences, approximately 26% of which are singletons. The sample taken for sequencing was blood, either unsorted or a sorted T cell fraction (not recorded which). Source of these receptors: a human donor who was either an allogeneic HSCT recipient or a stem cell or donor lymphocyte infusion donor (not recorded which). It is not recorded whose cells these are; they may come from a transplant donor.

J is TRBJ2-3 and V is TRBV5-1; D is uncertain. This CDR3 region has 16 residues. Trimming removed 4 bases at V and 3 bases at J, with 18 bases between. CDR1 is SGHRS, CDR2 YFSETQ, per germline. The CDR3 DNA reads TGCGCCAGCAGCCTTGGTATCGGTCTAGGGACAGATACGCAGTATTTT. It specifies CASSLGIGLGTDTQYF.

There are a few counts of this clonotype. The chain employs TRBV29-1 and TRBJ2-3, with unresolved D. Trimming pared 0 bases from V and 1 base from J, leaving 2 bases between. The CDR3 loop spans 12 amino acids. The V gene's germline CDR1 is SQVTM and CDR2 ANQGSEA. As DNA, the CDR3 is TGCAGCGTTGAAGATCGCACAGATACGCAGTATTTT. Translation: CSVEDRTDTQYF.

In this sample, this clonotype turned up a few times. The CDR3 region is CASSLRGAENQPQHF. In DNA form, the CDR3 reads TGCGCCAGCAGCTTGCGGGGGGCGGAAAATCAGCCCCAGCATTTT. The chain links TRBV5-1 to TRBJ1-5, with D possibly being TRBD1 (6 bases). This CDR3 contains 15 residues. Germline CDR1 and CDR2: SGHRS and YFSETQ. The ends were cut back, 1 base at V and 4 bases at J, with 12 bases in the middle.

CDR3 sequence reads: CASSYGGDQETQYF. CDR3 DNA sequence: TGCGCCAGCAGTTACGGGGGTGACCAAGAGACCCAGTACTTC. The gene calls are TRBV5-1 and TRBJ2-5, with a weak D call TRBD2 (6 bases). Germline assignment: CDR1 SGHRS and CDR2 YFSETQ. The CDR3 runs 14 residues. Trimming stripped 5 bases from V and 0 bases from J, with 11 bases between.

Notes on this clonotype: Mismatch with germline at one junction end may stem from a read error. The chain couples TRBV29-1 to TRBJ1-2; 11 bases align to TRBD1. This CDR3 spans 16 amino acids. Germline V gene lookup returns CDR1 SQVTM and CDR2 ANQGSEA. In DNA form, the CDR3 reads TGCAGCGTTATCTCCCGGACAGGGGGCCCGTTCTATAGCTACACCTTC. Residues: CSVISRTGGPFYSYTF.

The chain recombines TRBV7-6 with TRBJ1-4; D remains ambiguous. V gave up 5 bases and J gave up 2 bases, with 15 bases separating them. Per germline, CDR1 SGHVS and CDR2 FNYEAQ. This CDR3 region has 16 residues. In DNA form, the CDR3 reads TGTGCCAGCAGCCCCGCGACATCGGGGACTAATGAAAAACTGTTTTTT. As protein: CASSPATSGTNEKLFF.

The chain joins TRBV18 to TRBJ1-2; a weak D match, TRBD1 (5 bases). V was cut by 5 bases and J by 4 bases, with 11 bases left in between. This CDR3 has 13 amino acids. Germline V gives CDR1 KGHSH, CDR2 LQKENI. Here the CDR3 DNA reads TGTGCCAGCTCAGGCGACAGTGGCTATGGCTACACCTTC. The encoded protein is CASSGDSGYGYTF.

This clonotype turned up a few times. The chain employs TRBV3-1 and TRBJ1-5; tentatively, D is TRBD1 (5 bases). CDR3 length equals 15 residues. The V gene lost 3 bases and the J gene lost 3 bases, with 12 bases spanning the gap. Germline CDR1 is LGHDT and CDR2 is YNNKEL (reference sequence). The CDR3 protein is CASSQSGGANQPQHF. The CDR3 DNA is TGTGCCAGCAGCCAGTCCGGGGGTGCCAATCAGCCCCAGCATTTT.

This clonotype is labeled as medium-sized. J is TRBJ1-1 and V is TRBV12-3 or TRBV12-4, with D possibly matching TRBD1 (5 bases). CDR3 length equals 13 residues. Between the trimmed V and J ends, which lost 4 bases and 5 bases, there was a span of 11 bases. CDR3 in amino acids: CASSWGPWTEAFF. The CDR3 DNA reads as TGTGCCAGCAGTTGGGGACCTTGGACTGAAGCTTTCTTT.

In its sample, this clonotype was seen a few times. The chain recombines TRBV5-1 with TRBJ1-6, with D uncertain. This CDR3 is built from 16 residues. Trimming took off 3 bases at V and 1 base at J, with 11 bases between the two ends. Germline V gives CDR1 SGHRS, CDR2 YFSETQ. The chain's CDR3 is CASSSSGSSYNSPLHF. DNA of the CDR3: TGCGCCAGCAGCTCCTCCGGCAGTTCCTATAATTCACCCCTCCACTTT. Full variable domain (remainder filled in from reference TRBV5-1 and TRBJ1-6): KAGVTQTPRYLIKTRGQQVTLSCSPISGHRSVSWYQQTPGQGLQFLFEYFSETQRNKGNFPGRFSGRQFSNSRSEMNVSTLELGDSALYLCASSSSGSSYNSPLHFGNGTRLTVT.

This chain links TRBV6-5 with TRBJ2-1, with D possibly being TRBD1 (5 bases). The CDR3 extends over 13 amino acids. From germline, CDR1 is MNHEY and CDR2 SVGAGI. The ends were cut back, 2 bases at V and 5 bases at J, with 7 bases in the middle. CDR3 DNA: TGTGCCAGCAGTTACGCGACAGACAATGAGCAGTTCTTC. Protein product: CASSYATDNEQFF.

This clonotype was recorded a few times. This chain connects TRBV19 to TRBJ1-5; 9 bases are shared with TRBD1. The CDR3 runs to 13 residues. The germline V gene encodes CDR1 LNHDA and CDR2 SQIVND (reference sequence). The trim removed 10 bases at V and 7 bases at J, leaving 8 bases unmatched. The CDR3 sequence is CATTTGGVQPQHF. The CDR3 bases are TGTGCCACCACTACAGGGGGCGTCCAGCCCCAGCATTTT.

A few counts support this clonotype. The chain combines TRBV10-2 with TRBJ1-5; 8 bases align to TRBD1. The CDR3 consists of 15 residues. The germline gives CDR1 WSHSY, CDR2 SAAADI. J gave up 7 bases and V 2 bases, and 7 bases lay outside the gene matches. In nucleotides, the CDR3 is TGCGCCAGCAGTGAGGCAGGACAGGGCAGGCAGCCCCAGCATTTT. Translation gives CASSEAGQGRQPQHF.

This clonotype was detected a few times. The CDR3 bases are TGTGCCAGCAGCTCCCAAACTTGGGACAGGGGAAACACCATATATTTT. It yields the protein CASSSQTWDRGNTIYF. The J gene is TRBJ1-3, the V gene TRBV21-1; the D call of TRBD1 is as the table states it, not checked on the DNA. TRBV21-1 is shown as a pseudogene. This CDR3 region has 16 residues.

The table lists this clonotype with a few counts. The chain is built from TRBV12-3 or TRBV12-4 and TRBJ1-1; D uncertain. The V and J ends lost 6 bases and 5 bases respectively, with 13 bases between them. This CDR3 spans 13 amino acids. Written as DNA, the CDR3 is TGTGCCAGCAGCGCCCTGTACGGGACTGAAGCTTTCTTT. Residues: CASSALYGTEAFF.

The rearrangement joins TRBV7-9 to TRBJ1-1; D gene uncertain. The length of the CDR3 is 15 residues. Between the trimmed V and J ends, which lost 4 bases and 5 bases, there was a span of 17 bases. CDR1 SEHNR and CDR2 FQNEAQ come from the germline V gene (reference sequence). In DNA form, the CDR3 reads TGTGCCAGCAGCTCGATGAGACGGACGGGTACTGAAGCTTTCTTT. It specifies CASSSMRRTGTEAFF.

This chain uses TRBV7-9 with TRBJ2-7; D perhaps matches TRBD1 (5 bases). Germline V gives CDR1 SEHNR, CDR2 FQNEAQ (reference sequence). V was shortened by 3 bases and J by 0 bases, with 15 bases between the two germline ends. The length of the CDR3 is 16 residues. Here the CDR3 reads CASSFKGALSSYEQYF. The CDR3 DNA sequence: TGTGCCAGCAGCTTTAAAGGGGCCCTTAGCTCCTACGAGCAGTACTTC. The full variable domain, with the rest looked up from reference TRBV7-9 and TRBJ2-7, is DTGVSQNPRHKITKRGQNVTFRCDPISEHNRLYWYRQTLGQGPEFLTYFQNEAQLEKSRLLSDRFSAERPKGSFSTLEIQRTEQGDSAMYLCASSFKGALSSYEQYFGPGTRLTVT.

The rearrangement joins TRBV7-2 to TRBJ1-1; D might be TRBD1 (5 bases). CDR1 SGHTA and CDR2 FQGNSA come from the germline V gene. The CDR3 totals 14 residues. With 5 bases removed from V and 1 base from J, the gap between germline ends came to 11 bases. The CDR3 loop reads CASSKGLKNTEAFF. The CDR3 DNA reads TGTGCCAGCAGCAAGGGACTTAAGAACACTGAAGCTTTCTTT.

The rearrangement links TRBV10-3 to TRBJ2-3; possible D gene TRBD2, 6 bases. CDR3 length: 14 amino acids. V was trimmed by 10 bases and J by 2 bases, leaving 16 bases between them. Per the germline V gene, CDR1 is ENHRY and CDR2 is SYGVKD. The chain's CDR3 is CATRASGVTDTQYF. The CDR3 DNA sequence: TGTGCCACCAGGGCCTCGGGAGTCACAGATACGCAGTATTTT.

In its sample, this clonotype was seen many times. This chain uses TRBV18 with TRBJ1-1; D is perhaps TRBD1 (5 bases). V lost 3 bases, J lost 4 bases, and 12 bases lay in between. This CDR3 is 14 amino acids long. Germline values: CDR1 KGHSH, CDR2 LQKENI. The CDR3 DNA reads as TGTGCCAGCTCACCCTCCGAAAGGGGCACTGAAGCTTTCTTT. Translated: CASSPSERGTEAFF.

In DNA, the CDR3 is TGTGCCAGCAGTTTTGGAGGGACAGTTGACTACGAGCAGTACTTC. Its protein product is CASSFGGTVDYEQYF. The rearrangement links TRBV12-3 or TRBV12-4 to TRBJ2-7; perhaps TRBD1 as D (7 bases). V was cut by 3 bases and J by 3 bases, with 15 bases left in between. The CDR3 has 15 amino acids.

This chain links TRBV20-1 with TRBJ2-7; 11 bases fit TRBD1. The CDR3 extends over 14 amino acids. Germline V CDR1 and CDR2: DFQATT, SNEGSKA (reference sequence). The ends lost 0 bases at V and 3 bases at J; junction bases unmatched: 1. CDR3 coding DNA: TGCAGTGCTAGAGACGGGACAGGGGGCTACGAGCAGTACTTC. Translated: CSARDGTGGYEQYF.

The rearrangement uses TRBV5-1 and TRBJ2-1; 7 nucleotides align to TRBD2. From germline, CDR1 is SGHRS and CDR2 YFSETQ. This CDR3 region has 14 residues. The trim removed 5 bases at V and 7 bases at J, leaving 9 bases unmatched. This CDR3 is CASSSSGMSNEQFF. The DNA of the CDR3 is TGCGCCAGCAGTTCCAGCGGGATGTCAAATGAGCAGTTCTTC.

This clonotype was recorded many times. V and J are TRBV7-7 and TRBJ2-7; the match to TRBD1 covers 7 bases. CDR3 length: 14 amino acids. The V gene's germline CDR1 is SSHAT and CDR2 FNYEAQ (reference sequence). V shed 5 bases, J shed 5 bases, and the junction held 9 bases outside the gene matches. The CDR3 is CASSPTRGLNEQYF. CDR3 nucleotide sequence: TGTGCCAGCAGCCCAACAAGGGGGCTCAACGAGCAGTACTTC.

This rearrangement joins TRBV7-2 to TRBJ2-5, with D unresolved. Trimming removed 2 bases at V and 4 bases at J, with 5 bases between. The CDR3 consists of 12 residues. The germline gives CDR1 SGHTA, CDR2 FQGNSA. CDR3 nucleotide sequence: TGTGCCAGCAGCTTATACAGAGAGACCCAGTACTTC. As protein: CASSLYRETQYF. The whole variable domain, filled in from reference TRBV7-2 and TRBJ2-5, reads GAGVSQSPSNKVTEKGKDVELRCDPISGHTALYWYRQSLGQGLEFLIYFQGNSAPDKSGLPSDRFSAERTGGSVSTLTIQRTQQEDSAVYLCASSLYRETQYFGPGTRLLVL.